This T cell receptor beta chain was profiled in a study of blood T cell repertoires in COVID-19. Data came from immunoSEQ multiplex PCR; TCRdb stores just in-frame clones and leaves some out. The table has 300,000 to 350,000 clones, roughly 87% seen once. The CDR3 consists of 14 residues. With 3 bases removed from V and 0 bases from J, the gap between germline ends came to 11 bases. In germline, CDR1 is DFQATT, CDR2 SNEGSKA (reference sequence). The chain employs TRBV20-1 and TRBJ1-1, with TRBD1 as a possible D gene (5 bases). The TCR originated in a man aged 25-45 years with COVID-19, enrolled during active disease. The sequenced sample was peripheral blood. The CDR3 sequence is CSASQGLLNTEAFF. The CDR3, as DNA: TGCAGTGCTAGTCAGGGACTCCTGAACACTGAAGCTTTCTTT.